The clone carrying this T cell receptor (beta chain) appeared a single time. TCRdb processed the 5' RACE reads anew with MiXCR; each CDR3 protein has one entry. The sample yields roughly 71,000 distinct CDR3 sequences, around 3.9% seen once. This record comes from a study of neurological immune-mediated disorders. The CDR3 totals 15 residues. V lost 2 bases and J lost 6, with 15 bases in between. The receptor's source is a man in his thirties or forties with multiple sclerosis. The chain employs TRBV12-3 or TRBV12-4 and TRBJ2-3, with no clear D. The sequenced material came from PBMCs. DNA for the CDR3: TGTGCCAGCAGTTTATTGGGGTCAACCCAGGATACGCAGTATTTT. It specifies CASSLLGSTQDTQYF.